The T cell receptor (beta chain) under discussion was sequenced for a study of CD8 T cells in ankylosing spondylitis. Study results and limitations: Apparently characteristic of ankylosing spondylitis blood was a TCR beta motif (fewer than ten highly homologous variants). Disease-linked clones, CD8+, were relatively rare in peripheral blood.

TCRdb fed the 5' RACE reads into MiXCR, producing one record per CDR3 protein. Here the sample spans over 130,000 distinct CDR3 sequences, more than 40% being singletons. Comments on this clonotype: Antigen specificity is unknown.

This receptor was taken from a male donor with ankylosing spondylitis. Input material: synovial fluid, either unsorted or a sorted T cell fraction (not recorded which).

In nucleotides, the CDR3 is TGCGCCAGCAGCTTGGATCAGACCTACGAGCAGTACTTC. Translated, it gives CASSLDQTYEQYF. This chain connects TRBV5-1 to TRBJ2-7; the D is unclear. CDR1 and CDR2 from the germline V gene are SGHRS and YFSETQ. With 0 bases removed from V and 2 bases from J, the gap between germline ends came to 6 bases. The CDR3 runs 13 residues.